This T cell receptor (beta chain) derives from a study of blood T cells in healthy people across ages. A sample-barcoded 5' primer and a J-beta primer mix were used in a second PCR of roughly 7 to 11 cycles. Each CDR3 protein gets one entry after TCRdb re-called the 5' RACE reads with MiXCR. The sample lists 750,000 to 850,000 distinct CDR3 sequences, roughly 25% seen once, with under 4.5% in the top ten. Whole-study findings and limits: Estimates of diversity drawn from one million T cells were considered underestimates.

V gave up 2 bases and J gave up 4 bases, with 12 bases separating them. This CDR3 contains 14 residues. Looked up from germline, CDR1 is MNHNY and CDR2 is SVGAGI (reference sequence). In this sample, this clonotype turned up a few times. Its specificity is not known. This same sample was also taken into another study, of T cells of mothers and their children. As that report states: In related and unrelated pairs alike, thymic selection shapes TCR recombination output, with inherited differences minor. Clones that were microchimeric and persistent were not detected among T cells.

The sequence derives from a boy aged 5-17 years in good health. The sample was blood. This chain joins TRBV6-6 and TRBJ2-7; D gene uncertain. The chain's CDR3 is CASSYLSNGYEQYF. CDR3 coding DNA: TGTGCCAGCAGTTACCTCTCAAATGGATACGAGCAGTACTTC.